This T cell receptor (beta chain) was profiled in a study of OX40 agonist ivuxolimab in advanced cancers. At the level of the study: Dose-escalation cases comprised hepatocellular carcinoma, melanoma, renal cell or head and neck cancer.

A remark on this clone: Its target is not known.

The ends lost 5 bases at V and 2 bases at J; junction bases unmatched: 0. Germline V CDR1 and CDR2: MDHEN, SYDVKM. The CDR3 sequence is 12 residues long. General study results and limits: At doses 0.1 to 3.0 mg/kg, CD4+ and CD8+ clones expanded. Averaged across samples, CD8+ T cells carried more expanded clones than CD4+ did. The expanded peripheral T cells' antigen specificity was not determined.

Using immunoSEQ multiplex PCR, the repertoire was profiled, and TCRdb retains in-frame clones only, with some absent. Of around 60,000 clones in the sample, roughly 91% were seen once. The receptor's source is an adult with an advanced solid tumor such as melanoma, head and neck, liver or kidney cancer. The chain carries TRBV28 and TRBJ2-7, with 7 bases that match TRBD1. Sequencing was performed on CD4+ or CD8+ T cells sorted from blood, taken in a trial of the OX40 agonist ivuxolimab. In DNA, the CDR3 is TGTGCCAGCAGTGGGACAGCCTACGAGCAGTACTTC. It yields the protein CASSGTAYEQYF. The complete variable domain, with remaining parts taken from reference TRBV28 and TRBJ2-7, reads DVKVTQSSRYLVKRTGEKVFLECVQDMDHENMFWYRQDPGLGLRLIYFSYDVKMKEKGDIPEGYSVSREKKERFSLILESASTNQTSMYLCASSGTAYEQYFGPGTRLTVT.